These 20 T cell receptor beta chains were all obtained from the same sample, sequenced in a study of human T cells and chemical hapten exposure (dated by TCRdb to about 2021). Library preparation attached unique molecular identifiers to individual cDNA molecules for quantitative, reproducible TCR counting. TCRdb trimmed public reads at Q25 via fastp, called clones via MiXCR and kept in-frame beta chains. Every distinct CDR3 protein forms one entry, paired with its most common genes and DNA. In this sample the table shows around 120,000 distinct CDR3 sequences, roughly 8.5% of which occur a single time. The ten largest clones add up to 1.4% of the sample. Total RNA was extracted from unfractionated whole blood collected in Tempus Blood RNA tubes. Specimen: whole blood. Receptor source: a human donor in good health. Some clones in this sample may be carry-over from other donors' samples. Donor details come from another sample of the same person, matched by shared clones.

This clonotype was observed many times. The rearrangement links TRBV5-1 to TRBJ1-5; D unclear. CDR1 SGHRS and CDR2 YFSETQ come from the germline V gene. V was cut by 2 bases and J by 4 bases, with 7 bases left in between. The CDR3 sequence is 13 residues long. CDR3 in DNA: TGCGCCAGCAGCTTAACGATGAATCAGCCCCAGCATTTT. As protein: CASSLTMNQPQHF. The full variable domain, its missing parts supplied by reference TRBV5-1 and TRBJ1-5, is KAGVTQTPRYLIKTRGQQVTLSCSPISGHRSVSWYQQTPGQGLQFLFEYFSETQRNKGNFPGRFSGRQFSNSRSEMNVSTLELGDSALYLCASSLTMNQPQHFGDGTRLSIL.

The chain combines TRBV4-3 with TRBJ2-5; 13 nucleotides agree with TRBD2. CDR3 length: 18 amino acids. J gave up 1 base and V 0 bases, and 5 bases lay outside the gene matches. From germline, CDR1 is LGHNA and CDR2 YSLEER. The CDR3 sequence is CASSQDATSGGSQETQYF. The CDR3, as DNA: TGCGCCAGCAGCCAAGATGCGACTAGCGGGGGGTCCCAAGAGACCCAGTACTTC.

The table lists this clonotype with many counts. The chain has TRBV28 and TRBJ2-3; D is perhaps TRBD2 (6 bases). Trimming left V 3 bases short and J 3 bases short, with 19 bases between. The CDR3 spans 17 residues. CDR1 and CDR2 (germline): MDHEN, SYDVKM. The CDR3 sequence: CASSFPRGATGTDTQYF. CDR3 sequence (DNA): TGTGCCAGCAGTTTCCCCCGCGGGGCCACAGGAACAGATACGCAGTATTTT.

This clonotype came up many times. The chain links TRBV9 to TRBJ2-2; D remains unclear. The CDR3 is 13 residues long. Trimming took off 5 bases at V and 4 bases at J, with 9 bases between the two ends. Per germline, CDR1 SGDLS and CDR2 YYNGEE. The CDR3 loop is CASSDKLTGELFF. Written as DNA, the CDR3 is TGTGCCAGCAGTGATAAGCTCACCGGGGAGCTGTTTTTT.

This CDR3 is CSVAGTANTGELFF. CDR3 in DNA: TGCAGCGTTGCCGGGACTGCGAACACCGGGGAGCTGTTTTTT. The chain has TRBV29-1 and TRBJ2-2; perhaps TRBD2 as D (6 bases). From germline, CDR1 is SQVTM and CDR2 ANQGSEA. V dropped 4 bases and J dropped 0 bases, with 9 bases sitting between them. The CDR3 extends over 14 amino acids.

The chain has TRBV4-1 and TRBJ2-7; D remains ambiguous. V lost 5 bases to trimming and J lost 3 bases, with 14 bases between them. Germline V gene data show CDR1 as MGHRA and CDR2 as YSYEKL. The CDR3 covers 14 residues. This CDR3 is CASSNRDIDYEQYF. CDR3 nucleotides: TGCGCCAGCAGCAACAGAGATATAGACTACGAGCAGTACTTC.

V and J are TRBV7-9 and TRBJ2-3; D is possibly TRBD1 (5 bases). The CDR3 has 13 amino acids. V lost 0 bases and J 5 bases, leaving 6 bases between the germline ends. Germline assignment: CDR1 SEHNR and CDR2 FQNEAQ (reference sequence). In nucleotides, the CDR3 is TGTGCCAGCAGCTTAGCTCAGGGAGATACGCAGTATTTT. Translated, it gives CASSLAQGDTQYF.

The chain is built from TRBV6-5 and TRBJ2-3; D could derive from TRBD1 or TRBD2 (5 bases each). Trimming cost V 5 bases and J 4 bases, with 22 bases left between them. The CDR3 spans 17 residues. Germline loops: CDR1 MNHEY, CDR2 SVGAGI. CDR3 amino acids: CASSSSLTGPVADTQYF. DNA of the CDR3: TGTGCCAGCAGTAGCTCTTTAACGGGACCGGTGGCAGATACGCAGTATTTT.

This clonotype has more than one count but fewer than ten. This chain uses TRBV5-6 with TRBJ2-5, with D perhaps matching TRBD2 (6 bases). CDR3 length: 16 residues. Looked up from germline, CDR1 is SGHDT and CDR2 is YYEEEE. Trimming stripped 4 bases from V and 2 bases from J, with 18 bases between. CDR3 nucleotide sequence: TGTGCCAGCAGCCCTTGGGGAGGCCGGAGTCAAGAGACCCAGTACTTC. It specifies CASSPWGGRSQETQYF. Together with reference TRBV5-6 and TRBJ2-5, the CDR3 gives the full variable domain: DAGVTQSPTHLIKTRGQQVTLRCSPKSGHDTVSWYQQALGQGPQFIFQYYEEEERQRGNFPDRFSGHQFPNYSSELNVNALLLGDSALYLCASSPWGGRSQETQYFGPGTRLLVL.

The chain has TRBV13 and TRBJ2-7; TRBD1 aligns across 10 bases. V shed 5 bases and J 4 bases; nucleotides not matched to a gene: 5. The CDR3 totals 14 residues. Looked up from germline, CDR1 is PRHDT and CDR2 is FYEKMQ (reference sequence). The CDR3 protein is CASSPGQGVYEQYF. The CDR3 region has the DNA TGTGCCAGCAGCCCCGGACAGGGGGTATACGAGCAGTACTTC. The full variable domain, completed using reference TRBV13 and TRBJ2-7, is AAGVIQSPRHLIKEKRETATLKCYPIPRHDTVYWYQQGPGQDPQFLISFYEKMQSDKGSIPDRFSAQQFSDYHSELNMSSLELGDSALYFCASSPGQGVYEQYFGPGTRLTVT.

DNA for the CDR3: TGTGCCAGCAGCTTGAGGAGGGGCGGCGAGCAGTACTTC. It translates to CASSLRRGGEQYF. The V call is TRBV5-4, the J call TRBJ2-7; TRBD2 is a possible D gene (6 bases). V dropped 1 base and J dropped 6 bases, with 11 bases sitting between them. CDR3 length equals 13 residues. CDR1 and CDR2 (germline): SGHNT, YYREEE (reference sequence).

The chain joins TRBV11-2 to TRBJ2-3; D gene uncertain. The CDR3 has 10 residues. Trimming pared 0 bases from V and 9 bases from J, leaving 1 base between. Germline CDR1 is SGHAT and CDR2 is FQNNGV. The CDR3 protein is CASSLDTQYF. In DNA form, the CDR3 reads TGTGCCAGCAGCTTAGACACGCAGTATTTT.

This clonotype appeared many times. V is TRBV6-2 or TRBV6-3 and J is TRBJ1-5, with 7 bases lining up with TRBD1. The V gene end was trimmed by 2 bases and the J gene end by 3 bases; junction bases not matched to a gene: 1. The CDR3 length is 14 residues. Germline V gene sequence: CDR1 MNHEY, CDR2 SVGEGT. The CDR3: CASSYGQANQPQHF. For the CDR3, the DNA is TGTGCCAGCAGTTACGGACAGGCCAATCAGCCCCAGCATTTT.

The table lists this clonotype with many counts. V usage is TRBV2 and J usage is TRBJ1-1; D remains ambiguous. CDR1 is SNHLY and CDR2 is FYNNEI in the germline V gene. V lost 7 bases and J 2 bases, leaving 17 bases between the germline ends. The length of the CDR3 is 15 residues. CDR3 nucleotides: TGTGCCAGCATGACCCAAGGGCGGGGAAACACTGAAGCTTTCTTT. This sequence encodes CASMTQGRGNTEAFF.

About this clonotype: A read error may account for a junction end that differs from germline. CDR3 DNA: TGTGCCAGCAGCTTAGTGGGCGGGAGCAACGACGAGAAGTACTTC. It is translated as CASSLVGGSNDEKYF. This chain connects TRBV7-2 to TRBJ2-7; 7 bases are shared with TRBD2. The V gene's germline CDR1 is SGHTA and CDR2 FQGNSA. The CDR3 loop spans 15 amino acids.

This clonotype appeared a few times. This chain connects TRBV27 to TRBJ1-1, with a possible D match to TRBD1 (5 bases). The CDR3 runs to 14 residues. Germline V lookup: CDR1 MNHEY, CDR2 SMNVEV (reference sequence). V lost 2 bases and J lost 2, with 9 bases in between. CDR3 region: CASSLGTSNTEAFF. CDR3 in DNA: TGTGCCAGCAGTTTAGGGACCTCTAACACTGAAGCTTTCTTT.

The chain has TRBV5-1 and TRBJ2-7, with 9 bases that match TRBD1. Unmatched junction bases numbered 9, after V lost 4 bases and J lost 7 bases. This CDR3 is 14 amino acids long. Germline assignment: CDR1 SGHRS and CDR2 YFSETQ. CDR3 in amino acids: CASSPGTGKREQYF. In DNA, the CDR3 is TGCGCCAGCAGCCCCGGGACAGGGAAAAGAGAGCAGTACTTC.

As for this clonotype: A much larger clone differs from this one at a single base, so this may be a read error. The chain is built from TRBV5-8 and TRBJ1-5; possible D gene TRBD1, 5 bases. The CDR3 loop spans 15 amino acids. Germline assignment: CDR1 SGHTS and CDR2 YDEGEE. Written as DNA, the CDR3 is TGTGTCAGCAGCTTAACACAGAGGGGAAATCAGCCCCAGCATTTT. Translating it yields CVSSLTQRGNQPQHF. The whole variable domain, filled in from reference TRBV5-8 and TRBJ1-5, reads EAGVTQSPTHLIKTRGQQATLRCSPISGHTSVYWYQQALGLGLQFLLWYDEGEERNRGNFPPRFSGRQFPNYSSELNVNALELEDSALYLCVSSLTQRGNQPQHFGDGTRLSIL.

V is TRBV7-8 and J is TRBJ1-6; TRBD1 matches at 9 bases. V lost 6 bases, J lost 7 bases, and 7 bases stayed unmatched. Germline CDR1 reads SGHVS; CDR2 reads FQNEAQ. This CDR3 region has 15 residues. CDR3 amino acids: CASREPGQGNSPLHF. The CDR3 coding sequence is TGTGCCAGCAGAGAACCGGGACAGGGAAATTCACCCCTCCACTTT.

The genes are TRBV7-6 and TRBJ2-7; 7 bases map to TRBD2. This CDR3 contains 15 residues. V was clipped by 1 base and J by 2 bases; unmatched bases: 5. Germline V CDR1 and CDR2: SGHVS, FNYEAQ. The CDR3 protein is CASSLESSGTYEQYF. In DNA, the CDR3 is TGTGCCAGCAGCTTAGAGTCTAGCGGCACCTACGAGCAGTACTTC.